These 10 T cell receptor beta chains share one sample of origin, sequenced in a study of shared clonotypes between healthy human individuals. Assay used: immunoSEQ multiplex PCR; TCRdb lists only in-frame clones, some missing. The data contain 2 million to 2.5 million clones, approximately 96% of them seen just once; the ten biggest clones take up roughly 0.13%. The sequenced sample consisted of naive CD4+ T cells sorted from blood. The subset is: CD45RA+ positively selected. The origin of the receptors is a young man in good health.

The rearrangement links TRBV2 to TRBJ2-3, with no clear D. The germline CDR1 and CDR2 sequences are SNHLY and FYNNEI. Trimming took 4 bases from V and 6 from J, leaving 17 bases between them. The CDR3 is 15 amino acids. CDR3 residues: CASSVAGAPSDTQYF. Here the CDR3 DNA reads TGTGCCAGCAGTGTGGCCGGAGCACCATCTGATACGCAGTATTTT.

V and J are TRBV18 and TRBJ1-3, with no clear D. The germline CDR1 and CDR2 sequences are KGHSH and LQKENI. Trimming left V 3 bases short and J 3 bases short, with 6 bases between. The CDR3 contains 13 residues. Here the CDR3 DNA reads TGTGCCAGCTCACCTCCCCTTGGAAACACCATATATTTT. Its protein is CASSPPLGNTIYF.

The CDR3 nucleotides read TGTGCCAGTAGTATTGGAACACAGGCCCTGGCGGGCTACACCTTC. As protein: CASSIGTQALAGYTF. The chain couples TRBV19 to TRBJ1-2, with D possibly being TRBD1 (5 bases). CDR1 is LNHDA and CDR2 is SQIVND in the germline V gene (reference sequence). The CDR3 loop spans 15 amino acids. The V end was cut by 3 bases, the J end by 8 bases, with 19 bases between.

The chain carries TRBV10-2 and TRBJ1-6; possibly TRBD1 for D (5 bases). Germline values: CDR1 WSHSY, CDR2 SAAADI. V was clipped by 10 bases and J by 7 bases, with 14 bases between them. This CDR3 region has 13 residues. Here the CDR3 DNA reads TGCGCCACCGAGGACAATAGAAATTCACCCCTCCACTTT. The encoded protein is CATEDNRNSPLHF.

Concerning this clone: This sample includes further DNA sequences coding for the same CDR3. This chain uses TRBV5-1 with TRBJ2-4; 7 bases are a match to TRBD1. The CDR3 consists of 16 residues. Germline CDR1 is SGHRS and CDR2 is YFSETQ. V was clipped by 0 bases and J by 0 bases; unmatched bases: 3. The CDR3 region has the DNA TGCGCCAGCAGCTTGGGACAGGGTCTAGCCAAAAACATTCAGTACTTC. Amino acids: CASSLGQGLAKNIQYF.

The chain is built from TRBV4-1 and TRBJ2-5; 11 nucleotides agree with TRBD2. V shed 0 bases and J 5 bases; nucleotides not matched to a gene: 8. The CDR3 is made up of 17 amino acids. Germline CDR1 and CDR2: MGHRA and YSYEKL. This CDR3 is CASSQERGTSGFETQYF. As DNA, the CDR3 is TGCGCCAGCAGCCAAGAGCGGGGGACTAGCGGTTTTGAGACCCAGTACTTC.

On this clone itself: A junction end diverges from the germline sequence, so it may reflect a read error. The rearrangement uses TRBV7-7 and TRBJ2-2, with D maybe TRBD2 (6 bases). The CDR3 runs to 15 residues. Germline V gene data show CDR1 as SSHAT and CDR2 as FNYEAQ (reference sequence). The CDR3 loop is CASSSQLAGTGELFF. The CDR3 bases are TGTGCTAGCAGCTCCCAACTAGCTGGCACCGGGGAGCTGTTTTTT.

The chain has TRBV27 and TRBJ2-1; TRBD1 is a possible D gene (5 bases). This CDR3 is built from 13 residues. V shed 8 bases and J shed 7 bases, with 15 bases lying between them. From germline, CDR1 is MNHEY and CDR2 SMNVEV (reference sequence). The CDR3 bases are TGTGCCAGCGCCCGGCAGGGAAGGAATGAGCAGTTCTTC. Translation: CASARQGRNEQFF.

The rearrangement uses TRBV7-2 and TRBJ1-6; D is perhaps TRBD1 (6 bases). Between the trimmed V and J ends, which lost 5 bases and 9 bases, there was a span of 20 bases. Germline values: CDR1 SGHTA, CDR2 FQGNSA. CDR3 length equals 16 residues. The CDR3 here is CASSPPRGGGGSPLHF. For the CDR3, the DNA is TGTGCCAGCAGCCCCCCTCGGGGGGGCGGAGGTTCACCCCTCCACTTT.

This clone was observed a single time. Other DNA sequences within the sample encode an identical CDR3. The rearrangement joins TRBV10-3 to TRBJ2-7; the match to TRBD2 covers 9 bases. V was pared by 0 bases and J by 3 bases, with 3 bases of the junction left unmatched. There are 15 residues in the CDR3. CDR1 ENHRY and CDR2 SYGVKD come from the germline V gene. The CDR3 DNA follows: TGTGCCATCAGTGAGTCAGGCGGGAGGGTCTACGAGCAGTACTTC. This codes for CAISESGGRVYEQYF.